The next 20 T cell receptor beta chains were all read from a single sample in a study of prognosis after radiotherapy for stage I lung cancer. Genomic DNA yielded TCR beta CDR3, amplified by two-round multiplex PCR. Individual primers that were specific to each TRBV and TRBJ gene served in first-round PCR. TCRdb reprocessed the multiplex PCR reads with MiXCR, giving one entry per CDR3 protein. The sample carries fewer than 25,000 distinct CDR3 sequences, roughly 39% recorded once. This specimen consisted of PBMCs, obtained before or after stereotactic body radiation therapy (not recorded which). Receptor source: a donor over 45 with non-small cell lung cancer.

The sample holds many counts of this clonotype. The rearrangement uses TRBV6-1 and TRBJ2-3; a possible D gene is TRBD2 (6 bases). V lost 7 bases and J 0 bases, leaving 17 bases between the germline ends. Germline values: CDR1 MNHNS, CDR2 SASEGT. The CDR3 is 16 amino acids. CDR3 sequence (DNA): TGTGCCAGCACCGGGAGACAGAGATCTAGCACAGATACGCAGTATTTT. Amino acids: CASTGRQRSSTDTQYF.

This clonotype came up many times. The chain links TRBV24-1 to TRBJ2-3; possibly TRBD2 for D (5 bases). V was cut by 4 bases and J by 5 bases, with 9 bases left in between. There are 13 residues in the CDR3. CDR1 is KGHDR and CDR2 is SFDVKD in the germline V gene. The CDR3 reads CATSERAIDTQYF. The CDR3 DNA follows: TGTGCCACCAGTGAGCGGGCTATAGATACGCAGTATTTT.

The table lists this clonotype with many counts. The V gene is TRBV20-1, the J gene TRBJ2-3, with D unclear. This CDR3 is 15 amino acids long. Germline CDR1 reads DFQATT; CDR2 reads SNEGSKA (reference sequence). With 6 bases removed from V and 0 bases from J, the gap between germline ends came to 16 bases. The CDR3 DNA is TGCAGTGCCTTCACACCAGTGAGGAGCACAGATACGCAGTATTTT. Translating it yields CSAFTPVRSTDTQYF.

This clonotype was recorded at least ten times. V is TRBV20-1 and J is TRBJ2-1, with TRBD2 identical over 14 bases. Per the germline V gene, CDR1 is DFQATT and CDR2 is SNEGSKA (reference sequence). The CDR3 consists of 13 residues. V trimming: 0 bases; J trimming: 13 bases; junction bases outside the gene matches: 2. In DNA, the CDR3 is TGCAGTGCTAGAGACGGGACTAGCGGGGGTCAGTTCTTC. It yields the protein CSARDGTSGGQFF.

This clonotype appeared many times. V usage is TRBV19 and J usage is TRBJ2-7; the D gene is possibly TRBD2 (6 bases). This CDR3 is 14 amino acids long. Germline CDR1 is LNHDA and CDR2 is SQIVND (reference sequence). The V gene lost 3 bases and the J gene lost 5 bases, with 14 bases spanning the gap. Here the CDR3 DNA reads TGTGCCAGTAGTATTACGACGGGAGCCCACGAGCAGTACTTC. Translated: CASSITTGAHEQYF.

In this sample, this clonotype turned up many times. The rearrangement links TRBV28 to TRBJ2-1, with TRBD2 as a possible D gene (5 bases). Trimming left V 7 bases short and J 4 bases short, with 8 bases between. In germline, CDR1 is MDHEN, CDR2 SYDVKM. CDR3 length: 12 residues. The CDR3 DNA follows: TGTGCCAGCACCGGGAATTACAATGAGCAGTTCTTC. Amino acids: CASTGNYNEQFF.

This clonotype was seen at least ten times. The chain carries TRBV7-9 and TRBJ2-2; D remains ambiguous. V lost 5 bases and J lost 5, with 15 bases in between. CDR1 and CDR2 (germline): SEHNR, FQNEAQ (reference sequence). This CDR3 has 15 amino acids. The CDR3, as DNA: TGTGCCAGCAGCCCCCGCCGTGGCGGAACCGGGGAGCTGTTTTTT. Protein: CASSPRRGGTGELFF. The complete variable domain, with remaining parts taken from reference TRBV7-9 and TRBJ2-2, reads DTGVSQNPRHKITKRGQNVTFRCDPISEHNRLYWYRQTLGQGPEFLTYFQNEAQLEKSRLLSDRFSAERPKGSFSTLEIQRTEQGDSAMYLCASSPRRGGTGELFFGEGSRLTVL.

CDR3 bases: TGTGCCAGCAGCTTTTCCACGGGGTCCTACGAGCAGTACTTC. Encoded protein: CASSFSTGSYEQYF. This sequence joins TRBV7-6 and TRBJ2-7; possible D gene TRBD2, 5 bases. In germline, CDR1 is SGHVS, CDR2 FNYEAQ. CDR3 length: 14 residues. Trimming took 3 bases from V and 1 from J, leaving 10 bases between them.

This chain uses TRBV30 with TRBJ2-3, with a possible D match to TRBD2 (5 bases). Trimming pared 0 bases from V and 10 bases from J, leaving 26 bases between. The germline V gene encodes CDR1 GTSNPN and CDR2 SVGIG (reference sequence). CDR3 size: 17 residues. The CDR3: CAWSVRAGPGPARAQYF. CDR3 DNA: TGTGCCTGGAGTGTACGGGCAGGACCCGGACCGGCGAGGGCGCAGTATTTT. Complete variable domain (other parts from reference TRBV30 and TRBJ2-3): SQTIHQWPATLVQPVGSPLSLECTVEGTSNPNLYWYRQAAGRGLQLLFYSVGIGQISSEVPQNLSASRPQDRQFILSSKKLLLSDSGFYLCAWSVRAGPGPARAQYFGPGTRLTVL.

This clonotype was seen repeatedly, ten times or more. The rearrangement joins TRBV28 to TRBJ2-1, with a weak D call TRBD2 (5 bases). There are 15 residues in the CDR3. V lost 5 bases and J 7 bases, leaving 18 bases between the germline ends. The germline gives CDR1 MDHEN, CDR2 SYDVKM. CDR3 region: CASSTRYRGRNEQFF. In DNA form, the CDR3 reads TGTGCCAGCAGTACCCGCTACCGGGGTCGGAATGAGCAGTTCTTC. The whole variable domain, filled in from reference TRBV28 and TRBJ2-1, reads DVKVTQSSRYLVKRTGEKVFLECVQDMDHENMFWYRQDPGLGLRLIYFSYDVKMKEKGDIPEGYSVSREKKERFSLILESASTNQTSMYLCASSTRYRGRNEQFFGPGTRLTVL.

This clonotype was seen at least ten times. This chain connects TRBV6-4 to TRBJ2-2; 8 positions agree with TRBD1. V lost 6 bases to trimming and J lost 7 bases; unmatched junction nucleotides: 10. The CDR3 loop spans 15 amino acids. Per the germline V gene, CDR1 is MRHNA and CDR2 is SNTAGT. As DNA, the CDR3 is TGTGCCAGCAGCCTCCGGACAGGGCTGAGCGGGGAGCTGTTTTTT. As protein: CASSLRTGLSGELFF.

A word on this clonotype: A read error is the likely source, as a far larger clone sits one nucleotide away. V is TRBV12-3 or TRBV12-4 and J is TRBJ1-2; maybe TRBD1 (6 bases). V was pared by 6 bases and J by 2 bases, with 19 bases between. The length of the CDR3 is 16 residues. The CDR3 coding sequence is TGTGCCAGCAGATTCCGTGCAGGGGTCTCAAACTATGGCTACACCTTC. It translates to CASRFRAGVSNYGYTF.

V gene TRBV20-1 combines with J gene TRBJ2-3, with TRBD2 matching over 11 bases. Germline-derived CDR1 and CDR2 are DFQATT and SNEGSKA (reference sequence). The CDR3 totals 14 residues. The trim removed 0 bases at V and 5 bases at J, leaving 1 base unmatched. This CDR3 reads CSARDLAGGDTQYF. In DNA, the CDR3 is TGCAGTGCTAGAGACCTAGCGGGAGGAGATACGCAGTATTTT.

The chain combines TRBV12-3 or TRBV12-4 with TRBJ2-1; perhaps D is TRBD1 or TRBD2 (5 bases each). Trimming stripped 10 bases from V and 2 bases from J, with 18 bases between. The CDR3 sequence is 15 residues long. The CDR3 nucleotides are TGTGCCACCCGGGGCTCCAGGGCCCCCTACAATGAGCAGTTCTTC. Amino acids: CATRGSRAPYNEQFF.

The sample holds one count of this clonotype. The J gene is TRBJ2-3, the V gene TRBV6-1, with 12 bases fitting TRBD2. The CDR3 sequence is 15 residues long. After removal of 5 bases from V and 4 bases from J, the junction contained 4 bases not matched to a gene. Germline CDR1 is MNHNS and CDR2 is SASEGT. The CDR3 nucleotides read TGTGCCAGCAGTCGACTAGCGGGAGTGGCAGATACGCAGTATTTT. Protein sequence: CASSRLAGVADTQYF.

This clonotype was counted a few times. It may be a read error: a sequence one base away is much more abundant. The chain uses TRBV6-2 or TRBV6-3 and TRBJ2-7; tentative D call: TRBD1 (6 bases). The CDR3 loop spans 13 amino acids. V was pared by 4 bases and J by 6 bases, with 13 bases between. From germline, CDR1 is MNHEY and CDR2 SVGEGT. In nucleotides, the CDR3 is TGTGCCAGCAGTTCCAACACAGGGAGCGAGCAGTACTTC. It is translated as CASSSNTGSEQYF.

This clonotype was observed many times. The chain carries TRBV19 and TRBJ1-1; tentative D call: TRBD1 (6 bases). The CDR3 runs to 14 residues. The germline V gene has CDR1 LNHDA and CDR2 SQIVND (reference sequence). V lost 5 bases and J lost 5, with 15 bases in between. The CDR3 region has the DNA TGTGCCAGTAGTTCACAGGGCACGGGAACTGAAGCTTTCTTT. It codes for CASSSQGTGTEAFF.

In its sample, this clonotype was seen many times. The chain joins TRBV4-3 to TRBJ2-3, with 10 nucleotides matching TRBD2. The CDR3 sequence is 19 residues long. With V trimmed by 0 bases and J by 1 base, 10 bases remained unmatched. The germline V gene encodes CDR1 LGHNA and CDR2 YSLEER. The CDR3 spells CASSQEGSGRVTGTDTQYF. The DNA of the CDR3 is TGCGCCAGCAGCCAAGAGGGGAGCGGGAGGGTGACAGGCACAGATACGCAGTATTTT.

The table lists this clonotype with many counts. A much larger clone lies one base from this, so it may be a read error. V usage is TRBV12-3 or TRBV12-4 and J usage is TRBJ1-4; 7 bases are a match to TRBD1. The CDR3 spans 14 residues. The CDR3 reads CAGSLDRVNEKLFF. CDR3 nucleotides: TGTGCCGGCAGCCTTGACAGGGTTAATGAAAAACTGTTTTTT.

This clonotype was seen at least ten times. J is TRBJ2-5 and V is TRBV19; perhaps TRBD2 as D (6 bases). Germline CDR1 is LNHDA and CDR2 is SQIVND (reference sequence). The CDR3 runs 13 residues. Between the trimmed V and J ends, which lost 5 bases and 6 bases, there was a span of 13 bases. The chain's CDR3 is CASSSRGDQTQYF. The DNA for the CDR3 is TGTGCCAGTAGTTCCCGCGGGGATCAGACCCAGTACTTC.